These 7 T cell receptor beta chains came from one sample sequenced in a study of early T cells in non-severe SARS-CoV-2 infection. MiXCR, run by TCRdb on the 5' RACE reads, gives a single entry per CDR3 protein. Of tens of thousands of distinct CDR3 sequences listed, around 13% are singletons. Sequencing was carried out using whole blood. These receptors were taken from an adult who was a healthcare worker with PCR-confirmed SARS-CoV-2 infection or an uninfected control (not recorded which).

This chain uses TRBV27 with TRBJ2-2; 8 bases line up with TRBD1. The CDR3 extends over 15 amino acids. The germline CDR1 and CDR2 sequences are MNHEY and SMNVEV (reference sequence). Trimming cost V 5 bases and J 4 bases; bases outside gene matches: 6. The CDR3 DNA reads TGTGCCAGCAGTCGTATACAGGGGGTCACCGGGGAGCTGTTTTTT. Protein product: CASSRIQGVTGELFF.

The chain combines TRBV11-1 with TRBJ2-7; perhaps TRBD1 as D (7 bases). V was clipped by 5 bases and J by 0 bases, with 17 bases between them. CDR3 length: 16 residues. Germline V gene data show CDR1 as SGHAT and CDR2 as FQDESV (reference sequence). The CDR3 sequence: CASSGASGGSSYEQYF. CDR3 nucleotides: TGTGCCAGCAGCGGGGCCTCAGGGGGGAGCTCCTACGAGCAGTACTTC.

Note on this clonotype: Compared with germline, one end of the junction differs, possibly owing to a read error. This chain connects TRBV20-1 to TRBJ2-3, with TRBD2 identical over 10 bases. This CDR3 has 14 residues. CDR1 and CDR2 from the germline V gene are DFQATT and SNEGSKA (reference sequence). This CDR3 reads CGASGRGRTDTQYF. The CDR3 DNA sequence: TGCGGTGCTAGCGGGAGAGGGAGGACAGATACGCAGTATTTT.

By sample fraction, this clonotype is medium-sized (0.01 to 0.1%). V and J are TRBV27 and TRBJ2-1; 7 bases are a match to TRBD2. The CDR3 covers 15 residues. J lost 7 bases, V lost 2 bases, and 8 bases had no gene match. Germline CDR1 MNHEY, CDR2 SMNVEV (reference sequence). CDR3 sequence (DNA): TGTGCCAGCAGTTTAGGGAGCAGCGGGATAAATGAGCAGTTCTTC. Translated: CASSLGSSGINEQFF.

A few counts support this clonotype. The J gene is TRBJ1-3, the V gene TRBV6-1; a possible D gene is TRBD1 (5 bases). Trimming took 3 bases from V and 3 from J, leaving 9 bases between them. CDR1 is MNHNS, CDR2 SASEGT, per germline. CDR3 length: 14 residues. CDR3 sequence reads: CASSELGLGNTIYF. CDR3 nucleotides: TGTGCCAGCAGTGAGCTGGGGCTTGGAAACACCATATATTTT.

This chain uses TRBV7-9 with TRBJ2-7; D tentatively fits TRBD1 or TRBD2 (6 bases each). Trimming pared 4 bases from V and 4 bases from J, leaving 14 bases between. There are 14 residues in the CDR3. CDR1 SEHNR and CDR2 FQNEAQ come from the germline V gene (reference sequence). CDR3 coding DNA: TGTGCCAGCAGCTCGCGACAGGAGGGATACGAGCAGTACTTC. Its protein product is CASSSRQEGYEQYF.

This clonotype turned up a few times. The chain is built from TRBV10-3 and TRBJ2-7; unclear D gene. The germline V gene has CDR1 ENHRY and CDR2 SYGVKD. CDR3 length: 11 residues. The V end lost 2 bases, the J end lost 5 bases, and 4 bases lay between the germline ends. As DNA, the CDR3 is TGTGCCATCAGTGAGGGCCACGAGCAGTACTTC. Amino acids: CAISEGHEQYF.